This is a list of T cell receptor beta chains from one sample in a study of technical replicates of blood from several donors. Here immunoSEQ multiplex PCR was the method, and the copy in TCRdb shows in-frame clones only, minus some. The sample shows just over 15,000 clones, approximately 83% of them seen only once. The sequenced sample consisted of PBMCs. Receptors were obtained from a human donor in good health. The CDR3 runs from the conserved cysteine through the conserved F or W. D genes are given only for firm matches. Part of the rows lack a size; the others show once, few, many or a class for expanded clones.

TRBJ1-5,TRBV4-1,-,-,CASSPELGGNQPQHF,TGCGCCAGCAGCCCGGAGTTGGGAGGCAATCAGCCCCAGCATTTT
TRBJ2-1,TRBV7-8,-,once,CASSLIRVRSYNEQFF,TGTGCCAGCAGCTTAATCAGGGTTAGATCCTACAATGAGCAGTTCTTC
TRBJ2-7,TRBV7-9,-,-,CASSSVYEQYF,TGTGCCAGCAGCTCCGTCTACGAGCAGTACTTC
TRBJ2-7,TRBV7-9,-,-,CASSRTALGDEQYF,TGTGCCAGCAGCCGGACAGCCCTAGGCGACGAGCAGTACTTC
TRBJ2-3,TRBV13,TRBD2,few,CASSPLTSLTDTQYF,TGTGCCAGCAGCCCGTTGACTAGCTTGACAGATACGCAGTATTTT
TRBJ2-7,TRBV30,TRBD2,-,CASNPPSGRTEQYF,TGTGCCTCGAACCCCCCTAGCGGGAGGACCGAGCAGTACTTC
TRBJ2-7,TRBV2,TRBD2,-,CASEAGDYEQYF,TGTGCCAGCGAGGCGGGAGACTACGAGCAGTACTTC
TRBJ1-1,TRBV5-6,-,-,CASSFSGFSLNTEAFF,TGTGCCAGCAGCTTTTCAGGGTTCAGTTTGAACACTGAAGCTTTCTTT
TRBJ1-1,TRBV6-1,-,once,CASSGSWGVNTEAFF,TGTGCCAGCAGTGGGTCCTGGGGGGTGAACACTGAAGCTTTCTTT
TRBJ2-7,TRBV20-1,-,-,CSARVRDEQYF,TGCAGTGCTAGAGTCAGGGACGAGCAGTACTTC
TRBJ1-5,TRBV15,TRBD1,-,CATSIGGQGPNRPQHF,TGTGCCACCAGCATAGGGGGACAGGGACCGAATCGACCCCAGCATTTT
TRBJ2-1,TRBV6-6,TRBD2,-,CASTHSGTAYNEQFF,TGTGCCAGCACCCATAGCGGGACCGCATACAATGAGCAGTTCTTC
TRBJ2-7,TRBV6-5,-,once,CASSYARVGYEQYF,TGTGCCAGCAGTTACGCCAGGGTTGGATACGAGCAGTACTTC
TRBJ1-1,TRBV7-3,-,-,CASSNGQLNTEAFF,TGTGCCAGCAGCAACGGACAGCTGAACACTGAAGCTTTCTTT
TRBJ2-7,TRBV28,TRBD1,few,CASSADRFYEQYF,TGTGCCAGCAGTGCGGACAGGTTCTACGAGCAGTACTTC
TRBJ1-2,TRBV10-3,TRBD1,-,CAISGTGPYGYTF,TGTGCCATCAGTGGGACAGGGCCTTATGGCTACACCTTC
TRBJ2-6,TRBV7-9,-,-,CASTPILISGANVLTF,TGTGCCAGCACCCCGATACTGATCTCTGGGGCCAACGTCCTGACTTTC
TRBJ2-1,TRBV29-1,TRBD2,few,CSVVLGSGNLDEQFF,TGCAGCGTTGTGCTTGGTAGCGGGAATTTGGATGAGCAGTTCTTC
TRBJ2-1,TRBV6-4,TRBD1,-,CASSEALTGGKYNEQFF,TGTGCCAGCAGTGAGGCACTGACAGGGGGCAAGTACAATGAGCAGTTCTTC
TRBJ2-3,TRBV18,TRBD2,-,CASSGIAGEDTQYF,TGTGCCAGTTCCGGGATTGCGGGAGAAGATACGCAGTATTTT
TRBJ2-7,TRBV4-2,TRBD2,few,CASSHQREGRYEQYF,TGTGCCAGCAGCCATCAGCGGGAGGGGAGGTACGAGCAGTACTTC
TRBJ1-1,TRBV5-1,-,-,CASSLLPNTEAFF,TGCGCCAGCAGCTTGCTACCGAACACTGAAGCTTTCTTT